The TCR beta chain described here comes from a study of cytotoxic CD8 clonotypes in ibrutinib-treated CLL. Study findings and constraints: The study found baseline clonality above age-matched healthy donors, tracking circulating CD8+ T-cell counts. A rise in clonality was seen at ibrutinib response, and a fall back toward baseline was seen at progression.

In the case of this clone: Its antigen is as yet unknown.

The method was immunoSEQ multiplex PCR; TCRdb's version includes in-frame clones alone and lacks a portion of them. Counted here are roughly 16,000 clones, about 70% occurring once; the ten biggest clones make up about 25%. The V end was cut by 0 bases, the J end by 4 bases, with 11 bases between. This CDR3 spans 15 amino acids. CDR1 and CDR2 (germline): SGHTS, YDEGEE. The chain combines TRBV5-8 with TRBJ1-5; D is possibly TRBD1 (5 bases). This clonotype originated in a human donor with chronic lymphocytic leukemia. The sample consisted of PBMCs, taken after 12 months of ibrutinib treatment. CDR3: CASSLGQWGNQPQHF. The CDR3 coding sequence is TGTGCCAGCAGCTTGGGGCAGTGGGGGAATCAGCCCCAGCATTTT.